This T cell receptor (beta chain) was observed in a study of T cells in Graves' hyperthyroidism and ophthalmopathy (dated by TCRdb to the late 2010s). Background for the entire study: Peripheral blood was sampled at the time of initial diagnosis, prior to any treatment. To identify TCR V-J signatures that set the groups apart, the researchers used a discovery cohort of about a hundred patients, made up of 40 to 45 with Graves' ophthalmopathy and 57 with stable Graves' hyperthyroidism. Prospective prediction of ophthalmopathy was tested in an independent validation cohort of fewer than 20 hyperthyroidism patients and 17 patients who later progressed to ophthalmopathy. The 100 discovery patients were randomly split 7:3 into training and test sets. Thyroid tissue and blood T-cell repertoires from roughly six Graves' hyperthyroidism patients were also compared in the study. After sampling, hyperthyroidism patients received methimazole starting at 30 mg daily, and ophthalmopathy patients received high-dose intravenous methylprednisolone. TCR Vbeta CDR3 sequencing of roughly 140 peripheral blood samples (over 40 ophthalmopathy, about 75 hyperthyroidism and approximately 17 progressor patients) is reported in the paper. The research as a whole found: Most expanded thyroid clonotypes (frequency above 0.001) were also detected in blood, suggesting blood repertoires may reflect thyroid immune responses. In validation, progression to ophthalmopathy was predicted by the model with roughly 71% sensitivity and 72.22% specificity, a median of roughly 6 months before onset. In cross-validation, a model built on a 13 V-J signature told ophthalmopathy apart from stable hyperthyroidism with approximately 90% sensitivity and around 84% specificity, and in testing the same model reached 80%/75%. Sample size was not statistically predetermined, and investigators were not blinded to group allocation.

A note on this clonotype: Its binding antigen is unknown. No clone much larger than this one lies a single base away; base qualities are absent.

Via the germline V gene, CDR1 is SGHRS and CDR2 YFSETQ. The germline V and J ends show losses of 4 bases and 4 bases respectively, and no gene match explains 6 bases of the junction. There are 16 amino acids in the CDR3, from cysteine to phenylalanine inclusive. Kept here is only the CDR3 DNA, which spans 48 bases and is read in frame from base 1. The TCR beta CDR3 regions were amplified from RNA transcripts. The first round of RT-PCR for the TCR CDR3 was performed with the HTBI primer set and the Qiagen OneStep RT-PCR kit. Libraries were constructed in a second round of multiplex PCR, after which size selection and purification were performed. The libraries were sequenced on an Illumina HiSeq2000 using paired-end 100 bp reads. As for the original processing: SOAPnuke was used to process the raw data, with reads discarded if the reads contained adapters or uncalled bases, had a mean Phred below 15, or lacked an exact constant-primer or identifier match. COPE v1.2.5 was used to merge high-quality paired reads, and clonotypes were defined as unique nucleotide sequences. MiTCR v1.1 was used to align clonotypes to the IMGT TRBV, TRBD and TRBJ reference segments. Only V-J combinations with frequency above 0.0001, covering approximately 99% of repertoires, were analysed. A TCS score was defined as the ratio of F50 (clonal expansion) to E x V (chaos), with BLOSUM62-based TCRdist applied between CDR3 peptides within each V-J. Welch's t-statistics and random forest reduced just over 500 V-J features to 13, which were used in a naive Bayes classifier (R e1071). TCRdb redid the processing of the public reads, applying fastp at Q25 and MiXCR, and retained in-frame beta chains. Rows matching on CDR3 protein sequence are summarized as one entry with the most common DNA and genes. The V and J calls, along with clone size, are taken from TCRdb and not from the paper's own processing. This sample holds approximately 640,000 distinct CDR3 sequences; around 16% were observed only once. The ten largest account for around 15% of the sample.

Stable Graves' hyperthyroidism was defined as no progression to ophthalmopathy during 18 months of follow-up. The hyperthyroidism patients were between 18 and 65 years old and newly diagnosed, with a disease duration of less than 2 months. The study excluded patients with uncontrolled infections, other autoimmune diseases, pregnancy or lactation. Clinical symptoms, serum thyroxine and TRAb, thyroid ultrasound, and orbital computed tomography formed the basis for the diagnoses. PBMCs were separated from under 11 ml of fresh peripheral blood using Ficoll-Paque density gradient centrifugation. Total RNA was extracted using Trizol reagent, and RNA quality was assessed on an Agilent 2100 Bioanalyzer.

Sequencing input: blood. The sequence links TRBV5-1 to TRBJ1-6; 9 central bases correspond to TRBD1. The receptor was derived from a middle-aged man with Graves' hyperthyroidism. The CDR3 protein: CASSTTGTGYNSPLHF. Here is the DNA: TGCGCCAGCAGCACGACCGGGACAGGGTATAATTCACCCCTCCACTTT.